These 21 T cell receptor beta chains were all obtained from the same sample, sequenced in a study of human T cells and chemical hapten exposure (dated by TCRdb to the early 2020s). Read against the paper, the sample's time point label means: patch test 2, 6 weeks after DPC sensitization. Read against the paper, the sample's treatment or condition label means: therapeutic diphenylcyclopropenone sensitization with weekly scalp DPC. The library was built by means of RACE. Sequencer: NextSeq 500. The public reads were quality trimmed at Q25 with fastp and then assembled into clones with MiXCR by TCRdb, keeping productive beta chains. Records with the same CDR3 protein are collapsed into one entry carrying the most frequent genes and DNA. The sample table shows approximately 350,000 distinct CDR3 sequences, and about 6% are seen once. Of the sample, about 5.4% is held by the ten largest clones. The specimen comprised whole blood, sampled in connection with sensitization to the hapten diphenylcyclopropenone (DPC). These receptors originate from a woman aged 18-29 years with alopecia areata. Some clones in this sample may be carry-over from other donors' samples.

Ten or more counts support this clonotype. The chain joins TRBV2 to TRBJ1-1, with a tentative D call TRBD1 (5 bases). This CDR3 contains 13 residues. Trimming took off 5 bases at V and 1 base at J, with 8 bases between the two ends. The germline CDR1 and CDR2 sequences are SNHLY and FYNNEI. Here the CDR3 DNA reads TGTGCCAGCAGTATGGGGGAGAACACTGAAGCTTTCTTT. This sequence encodes CASSMGENTEAFF.

This clonotype has more than one count but fewer than ten. V is TRBV12-3 or TRBV12-4 and J is TRBJ2-3; 10 bases fit TRBD2. CDR3 length: 15 amino acids. With V trimmed by 6 bases and J by 5 bases, 8 bases remained unmatched. CDR3 sequence: CASREAGGQGDTQYF. The CDR3 nucleotides read TGTGCCAGCAGGGAAGCGGGGGGGCAGGGAGATACGCAGTATTTT.

A few counts support this clonotype. The chain carries TRBV29-1 and TRBJ2-3, with D perhaps TRBD1 (5 bases). Trimming stripped 1 base from V and 2 bases from J, with 10 bases between. The CDR3 extends over 14 amino acids. Per the germline V gene, CDR1 is SQVTM and CDR2 is ANQGSEA. CDR3 bases: TGCAGCGTTGAAGCGGACACTAACACAGATACGCAGTATTTT. Its protein product is CSVEADTNTDTQYF.

The chain has TRBV4-1 and TRBJ2-2, with D perhaps matching TRBD2 (6 bases). The CDR3 runs to 18 residues. The germline V gene has CDR1 MGHRA and CDR2 YSYEKL. The V end was cut by 1 base, the J end by 0 bases, with 15 bases between. The CDR3 spells CASSQAVAGGANTGELFF. The CDR3 region has the DNA TGCGCCAGCAGCCAAGCCGTAGCCGGGGGAGCGAACACCGGGGAGCTGTTTTTT.

The chain has TRBV14 and TRBJ1-6, with 7 bases lining up with TRBD1. This CDR3 has 15 residues. V shed 4 bases and J 7 bases; nucleotides not matched to a gene: 7. CDR1 is SGHDN and CDR2 is FVKESK in the germline V gene. In DNA form, the CDR3 reads TGTGCCAGCAGCCTGACAGGGTCGATAAATTCACCCCTCCACTTT. Translating it yields CASSLTGSINSPLHF.

This clonotype was observed at least ten times. The rearrangement uses TRBV7-6 and TRBJ2-1; D remains ambiguous. With 5 bases removed from V and 0 bases from J, the gap between germline ends came to 8 bases. Germline V gives CDR1 SGHVS, CDR2 FNYEAQ. This CDR3 comprises 14 residues. The CDR3 coding sequence is TGTGCCAGCAGCCTACCGAGCTCCTACAATGAGCAGTTCTTC. Its protein product is CASSLPSSYNEQFF.

This clonotype was observed a handful of times. The gene calls are TRBV7-6 and TRBJ2-3; D is possibly TRBD2 (6 bases). Trimming removed 6 bases from V and 4 bases from J, with 20 bases in between. Germline V gene sequence: CDR1 SGHVS, CDR2 FNYEAQ. The CDR3 extends over 16 amino acids. For the CDR3, the DNA is TGTGCCAGCAGTCTTTACTCGGGACTTACTTCAGATACGCAGTATTTT. Protein product: CASSLYSGLTSDTQYF.

This clonotype was detected a few times. At one boundary the junction diverges from the germline segment, which might be a read error. CDR3 DNA sequence: TGTGCCAGCAGCTTAGGACAGCACCAAGATACCCAGTACTTC. Translated, it gives CASSLGQHQDTQYF. The chain uses TRBV7-2 and TRBJ2-5; D perhaps matches TRBD1 (5 bases). From germline, CDR1 is SGHTA and CDR2 FQGNSA. The CDR3 covers 14 residues. Full variable domain (rest looked up from reference TRBV7-2 and TRBJ2-5): GAGVSQSPSNKVTEKGKDVELRCDPISGHTALYWYRQSLGQGLEFLIYFQGNSAPDKSGLPSDRFSAERTGGSVSTLTIQRTQQEDSAVYLCASSLGQHQDTQYFGPGTRLLVL.

This clonotype was seen only a few times. CDR3 sequence reads: CSAPVSGGEEYNEQFF. Here the CDR3 DNA reads TGCAGTGCACCTGTTAGCGGGGGAGAGGAATACAATGAGCAGTTCTTC. This chain joins TRBV20-1 and TRBJ2-1; TRBD2 agrees at 9 bases. Germline loops: CDR1 DFQATT, CDR2 SNEGSKA (reference sequence). This CDR3 spans 16 amino acids. J was trimmed by 4 bases and V by 6 bases; bases with no gene match: 13.

This clonotype was seen many times. This chain joins TRBV12-3 or TRBV12-4 and TRBJ2-1; no clear D gene. The CDR3 contains 11 residues. V was cut by 2 bases and J by 7 bases, with 3 bases left in between. CDR3: CASSLKNEQFF. The CDR3 coding sequence is TGTGCCAGCAGTTTAAAAAATGAGCAGTTCTTC.

The chain's CDR3 is CASNNAPGANVLTF. As DNA, the CDR3 is TGTGCCAGCAATAACGCCCCTGGGGCCAACGTCCTGACTTTC. This sequence joins TRBV2 and TRBJ2-6; D is ambiguous. Trimming pared 7 bases from V and 2 bases from J, leaving 9 bases between. CDR1 is SNHLY and CDR2 is FYNNEI in the germline V gene. CDR3 size: 14 residues. Drawing the rest from reference TRBV2 and TRBJ2-6, the complete variable domain is EPEVTQTPSHQVTQMGQEVILRCVPISNHLYFYWYRQILGQKVEFLVSFYNNEISEKSEIFDDQFSVERPDGSNFTLKIRSTKLEDSAMYFCASNNAPGANVLTFGAGSRLTVL.

This clonotype has a count of ten or more. The chain links TRBV20-1 to TRBJ1-6; D not certain. The length of the CDR3 is 12 residues. V lost 3 bases and J lost 6, with 6 bases in between. Germline-derived CDR1 and CDR2 are DFQATT and SNEGSKA (reference sequence). CDR3 protein: CSASAGNSPLHF. The CDR3 DNA reads TGCAGTGCTAGTGCGGGTAATTCACCCCTCCACTTT.

This clonotype occurred a few times. The V gene is TRBV27, the J gene TRBJ1-6; 9 bases align to TRBD1. V gave up 4 bases and J gave up 5 bases; unmatched junction bases: 15. The germline V gene encodes CDR1 MNHEY and CDR2 SMNVEV (reference sequence). The CDR3 loop spans 19 amino acids. The CDR3 coding sequence is TGTGCCAGCAGTTGGAGGACAGGGGCCATCAACCAGCATAATTCACCCCTCCACTTT. It encodes CASSWRTGAINQHNSPLHF.

This clonotype was observed many times. This chain joins TRBV29-1 and TRBJ1-3; TRBD1 aligns across 10 bases. In germline, CDR1 is SQVTM, CDR2 ANQGSEA. The CDR3 is made up of 15 amino acids. J lost 0 bases, V lost 6 bases, and 5 bases had no gene match. The CDR3 region has the DNA TGCAGCGTGGTGGGACAGGGGAGCTCTGGAAACACCATATATTTT. Protein sequence: CSVVGQGSSGNTIYF.

This clonotype was found a few times. V gene TRBV5-6 combines with J gene TRBJ1-2; perhaps TRBD1 as D (5 bases). CDR3 length: 14 amino acids. Trimming cost V 6 bases and J 3 bases, with 15 bases left between them. The germline V gene has CDR1 SGHDT and CDR2 YYEEEE. Here the CDR3 DNA reads TGTGCCAGCACCACTGGGCAGGGCCACTATGGCTACACCTTC. Translated, it gives CASTTGQGHYGYTF.

In this sample, this clonotype turned up a few times. The chain uses TRBV18 and TRBJ2-1; 9 bases line up with TRBD2. This CDR3 is 15 amino acids long. Trimming took 5 bases from V and 2 from J; bases not matched to a gene: 4. Germline CDR1 KGHSH, CDR2 LQKENI. The CDR3 here is CASSEGLAAYNEQFF. The CDR3 DNA follows: TGTGCCAGCTCAGAGGGACTAGCCGCCTACAATGAGCAGTTCTTC.

The sample holds many counts of this clonotype. The chain links TRBV4-2 to TRBJ1-1; D uncertain. V lost 0 bases and J 3 bases, leaving 11 bases between the germline ends. CDR1 and CDR2 from the germline V gene are LGHNA and YNFKEQ. This CDR3 spans 15 amino acids. CDR3 residues: CASSQEFFPDTEAFF. Written as DNA, the CDR3 is TGTGCCAGCAGCCAAGAGTTCTTTCCGGACACTGAAGCTTTCTTT.

The chain links TRBV3-1 to TRBJ1-5, with 7 positions matching TRBD1. V lost 4 bases, J lost 0 bases, and 0 bases stayed unmatched. Germline assignment: CDR1 LGHDT and CDR2 YNNKEL (reference sequence). The CDR3 length is 14 residues. The CDR3 nucleotides read TGTGCCAGCAGCCGGGACAGTAGCAATCAGCCCCAGCATTTT. Translation gives CASSRDSSNQPQHF.

This clonotype was recorded a few times. The chain is built from TRBV5-1 and TRBJ1-1, with unresolved D. The CDR3 sequence is 13 residues long. The germline V gene encodes CDR1 SGHRS and CDR2 YFSETQ. Trimming pared 3 bases from V and 4 bases from J, leaving 10 bases between. Here the CDR3 DNA reads TGCGCCAGCAGCTCCGACCCGAGCACTGAAGCTTTCTTT. Translated: CASSSDPSTEAFF.

This chain uses TRBV15 with TRBJ2-7; tentative D call: TRBD2 (6 bases). Germline V lookup: CDR1 LNHNV, CDR2 YYDKDF (reference sequence). The CDR3 has 14 amino acids. Trimming removed 6 bases at V and 3 bases at J, with 15 bases between. CDR3 DNA: TGTGCCACCAGTCTGTACCTGGGGGGCTACGAGCAGTACTTC. This codes for CATSLYLGGYEQYF.

This clonotype was recorded many times. This chain joins TRBV7-9 and TRBJ1-1; no reliable D call. The CDR3 length is 14 residues. Germline lookup yields CDR1 SEHNR and CDR2 FQNEAQ (reference sequence). Trimming cost V 5 bases and J 5 bases, with 15 bases left between them. CDR3 loop: CASSPRVNRTEAFF. The CDR3 DNA reads as TGTGCCAGCAGCCCCCGGGTTAACCGGACTGAAGCTTTCTTT.